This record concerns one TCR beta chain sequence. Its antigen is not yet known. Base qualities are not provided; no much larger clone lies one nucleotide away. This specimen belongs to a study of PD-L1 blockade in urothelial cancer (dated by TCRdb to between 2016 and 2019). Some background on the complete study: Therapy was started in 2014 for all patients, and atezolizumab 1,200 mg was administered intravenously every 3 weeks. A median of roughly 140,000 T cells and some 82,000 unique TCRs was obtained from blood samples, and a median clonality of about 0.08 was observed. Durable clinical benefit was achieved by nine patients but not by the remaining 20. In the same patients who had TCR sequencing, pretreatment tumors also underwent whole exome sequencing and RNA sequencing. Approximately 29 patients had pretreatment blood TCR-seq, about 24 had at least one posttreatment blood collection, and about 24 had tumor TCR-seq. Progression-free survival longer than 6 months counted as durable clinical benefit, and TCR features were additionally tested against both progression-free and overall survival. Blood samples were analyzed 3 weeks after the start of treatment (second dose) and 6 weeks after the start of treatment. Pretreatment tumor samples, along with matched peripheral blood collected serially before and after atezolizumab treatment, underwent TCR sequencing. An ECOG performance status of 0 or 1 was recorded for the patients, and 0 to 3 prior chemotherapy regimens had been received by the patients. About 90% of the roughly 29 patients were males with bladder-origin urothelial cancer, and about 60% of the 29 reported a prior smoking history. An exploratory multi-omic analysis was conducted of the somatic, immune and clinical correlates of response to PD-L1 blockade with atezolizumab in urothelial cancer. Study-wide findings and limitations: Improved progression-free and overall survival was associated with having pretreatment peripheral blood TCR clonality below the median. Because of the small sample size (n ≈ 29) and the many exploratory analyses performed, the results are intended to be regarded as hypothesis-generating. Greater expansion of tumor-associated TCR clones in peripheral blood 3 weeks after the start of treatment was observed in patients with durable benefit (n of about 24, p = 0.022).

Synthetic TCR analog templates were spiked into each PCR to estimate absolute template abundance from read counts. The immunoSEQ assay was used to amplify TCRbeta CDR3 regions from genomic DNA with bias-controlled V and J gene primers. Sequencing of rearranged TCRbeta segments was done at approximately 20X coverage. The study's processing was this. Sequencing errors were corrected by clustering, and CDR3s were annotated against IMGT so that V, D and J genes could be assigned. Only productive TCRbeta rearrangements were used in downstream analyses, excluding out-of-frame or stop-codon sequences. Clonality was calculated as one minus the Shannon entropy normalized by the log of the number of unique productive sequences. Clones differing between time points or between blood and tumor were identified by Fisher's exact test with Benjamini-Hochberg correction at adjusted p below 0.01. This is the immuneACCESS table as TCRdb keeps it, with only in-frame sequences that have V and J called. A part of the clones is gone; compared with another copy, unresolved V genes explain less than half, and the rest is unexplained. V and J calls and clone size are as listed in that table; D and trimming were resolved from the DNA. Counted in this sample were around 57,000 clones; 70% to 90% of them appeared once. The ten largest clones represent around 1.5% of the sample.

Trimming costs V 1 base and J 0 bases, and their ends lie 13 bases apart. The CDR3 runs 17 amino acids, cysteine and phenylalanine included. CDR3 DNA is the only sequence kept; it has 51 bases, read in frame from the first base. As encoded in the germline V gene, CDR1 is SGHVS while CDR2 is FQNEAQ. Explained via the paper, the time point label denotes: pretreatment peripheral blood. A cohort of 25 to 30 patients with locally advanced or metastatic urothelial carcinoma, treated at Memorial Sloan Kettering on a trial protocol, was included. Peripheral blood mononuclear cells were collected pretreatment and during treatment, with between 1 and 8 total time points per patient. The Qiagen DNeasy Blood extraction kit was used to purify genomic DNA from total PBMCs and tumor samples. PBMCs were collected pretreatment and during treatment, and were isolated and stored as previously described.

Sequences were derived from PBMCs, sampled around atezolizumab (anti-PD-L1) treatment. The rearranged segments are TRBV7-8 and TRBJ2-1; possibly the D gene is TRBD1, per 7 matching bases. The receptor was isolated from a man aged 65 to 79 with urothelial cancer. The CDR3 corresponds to CASSLGGDSRSYNEQFF. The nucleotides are TGTGCCAGCAGCTTAGGCGGGGACAGTCGCTCCTACAATGAGCAGTTCTTC.